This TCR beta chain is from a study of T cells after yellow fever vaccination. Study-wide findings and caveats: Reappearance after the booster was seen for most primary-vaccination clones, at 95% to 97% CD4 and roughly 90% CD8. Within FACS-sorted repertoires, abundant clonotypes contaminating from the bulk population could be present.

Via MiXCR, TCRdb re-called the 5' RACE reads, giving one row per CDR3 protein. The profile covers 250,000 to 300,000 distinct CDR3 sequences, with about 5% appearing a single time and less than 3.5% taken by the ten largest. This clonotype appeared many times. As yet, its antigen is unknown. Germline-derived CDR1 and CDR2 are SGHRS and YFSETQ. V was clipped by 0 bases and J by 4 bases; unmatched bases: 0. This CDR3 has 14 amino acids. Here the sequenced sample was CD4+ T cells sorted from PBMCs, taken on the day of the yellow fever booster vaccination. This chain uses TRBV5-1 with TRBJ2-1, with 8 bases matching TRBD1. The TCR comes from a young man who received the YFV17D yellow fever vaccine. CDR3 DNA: TGCGCCAGCAGCTTGGGGACAGGGTACAATGAGCAGTTCTTC. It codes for CASSLGTGYNEQFF.